This entry concerns a single TCR beta chain. Original processing notes: Nucleated cell counts were estimated from reference gene primer amplification. Data came from immunoSEQ multiplex PCR; TCRdb stores just in-frame clones and leaves some out. V and J calls and clone size are as listed in that table; D and trimming were resolved from the DNA. The sample holds about 240,000 clones; approximately 91% are singletons and the top ten take over 0.65%. The data were taken from a study of blood T cell repertoires in COVID-19. Study details: The origin of the acute and convalescent COVID-19 samples was the United States, Italy and Spain.

This CDR3 is built from 15 residues. Germline loops: CDR1 SGHRS, CDR2 YFSETQ. Trimming at V came to 0 bases and at J to 9 bases, leaving 6 bases not matched to a gene. The sequencing input was peripheral blood. The chain employs TRBV5-1 and TRBJ1-6, with TRBD1 matching 7 bases. The receptor was derived from a man in his thirties or forties with COVID-19, enrolled during active disease. DNA for the CDR3: TGCGCCAGCAGCTTGGGAACAGGGGATGGTTCACCCCTCCACTTT. Its protein is CASSLGTGDGSPLHF.